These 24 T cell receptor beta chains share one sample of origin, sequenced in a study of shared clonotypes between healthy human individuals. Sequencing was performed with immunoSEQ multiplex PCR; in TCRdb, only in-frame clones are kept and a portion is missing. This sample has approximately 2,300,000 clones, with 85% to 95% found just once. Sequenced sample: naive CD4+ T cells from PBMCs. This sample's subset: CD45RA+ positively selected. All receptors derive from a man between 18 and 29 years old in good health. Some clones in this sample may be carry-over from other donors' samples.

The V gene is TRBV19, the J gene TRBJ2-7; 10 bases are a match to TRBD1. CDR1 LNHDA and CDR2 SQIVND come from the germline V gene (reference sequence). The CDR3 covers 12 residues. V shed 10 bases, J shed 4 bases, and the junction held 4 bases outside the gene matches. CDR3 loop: CATGQGVYEQYF. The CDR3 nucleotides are TGTGCCACCGGACAGGGGGTTTACGAGCAGTACTTC.

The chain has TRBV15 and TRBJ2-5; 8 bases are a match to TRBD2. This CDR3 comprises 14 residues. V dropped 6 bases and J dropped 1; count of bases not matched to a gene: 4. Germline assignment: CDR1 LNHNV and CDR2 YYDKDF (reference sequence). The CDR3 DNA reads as TGTGCCACCAGGGCGGGAGGACTCCAAGAGACCCAGTACTTC. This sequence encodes CATRAGGLQETQYF.

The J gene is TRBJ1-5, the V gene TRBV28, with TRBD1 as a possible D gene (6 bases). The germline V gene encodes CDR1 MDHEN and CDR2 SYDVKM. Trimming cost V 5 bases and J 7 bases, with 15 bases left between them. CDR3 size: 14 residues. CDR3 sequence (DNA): TGTGCCAGCAGTGCTACGCGGGACACGCAGCCCCAGCATTTT. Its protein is CASSATRDTQPQHF. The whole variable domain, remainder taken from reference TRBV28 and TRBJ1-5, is DVKVTQSSRYLVKRTGEKVFLECVQDMDHENMFWYRQDPGLGLRLIYFSYDVKMKEKGDIPEGYSVSREKKERFSLILESASTNQTSMYLCASSATRDTQPQHFGDGTRLSIL.

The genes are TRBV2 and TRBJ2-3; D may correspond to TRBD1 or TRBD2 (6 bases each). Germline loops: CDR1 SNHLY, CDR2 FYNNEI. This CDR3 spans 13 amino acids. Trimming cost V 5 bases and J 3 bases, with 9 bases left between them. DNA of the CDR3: TGTGCCAGCAGTCAGGGGAGGACAGATACGCAGTATTTT. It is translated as CASSQGRTDTQYF.

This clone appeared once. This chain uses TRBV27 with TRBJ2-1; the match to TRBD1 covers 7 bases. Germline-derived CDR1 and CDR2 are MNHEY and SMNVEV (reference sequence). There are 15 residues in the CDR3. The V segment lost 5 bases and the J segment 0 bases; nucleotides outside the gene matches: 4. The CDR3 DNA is TGTGCCAGCAGTAAGGACAGGCCCTCCTACAATGAGCAGTTCTTC. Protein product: CASSKDRPSYNEQFF.

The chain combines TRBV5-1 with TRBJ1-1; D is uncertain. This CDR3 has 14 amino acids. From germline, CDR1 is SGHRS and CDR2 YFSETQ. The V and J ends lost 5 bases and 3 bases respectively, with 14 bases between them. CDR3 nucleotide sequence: TGCGCCAGCAGTTTAGGCCAGCGGCACACTGAAGCTTTCTTT. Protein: CASSLGQRHTEAFF.

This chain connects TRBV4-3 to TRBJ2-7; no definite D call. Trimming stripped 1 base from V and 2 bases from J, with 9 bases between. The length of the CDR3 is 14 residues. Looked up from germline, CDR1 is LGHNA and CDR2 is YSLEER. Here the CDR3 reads CASSQVVSTYEQYF. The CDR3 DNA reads TGCGCCAGCAGCCAAGTGGTCTCTACCTACGAGCAGTACTTC.

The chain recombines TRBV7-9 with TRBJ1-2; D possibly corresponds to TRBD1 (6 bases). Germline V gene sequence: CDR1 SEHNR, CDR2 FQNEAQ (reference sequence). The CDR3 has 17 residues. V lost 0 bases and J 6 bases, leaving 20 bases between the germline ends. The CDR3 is CASSLAHKMSGVNGYTF. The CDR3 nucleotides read TGTGCCAGCAGCTTAGCACACAAGATGTCAGGGGTTAATGGCTACACCTTC.

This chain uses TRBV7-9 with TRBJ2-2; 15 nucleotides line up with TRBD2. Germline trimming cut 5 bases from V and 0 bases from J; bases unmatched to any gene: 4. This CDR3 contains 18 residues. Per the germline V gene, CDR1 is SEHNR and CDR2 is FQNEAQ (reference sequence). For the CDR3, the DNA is TGTGCCAGCAGCCAGGGACTAGCGGGAGGACCGAACACCGGGGAGCTGTTTTTT. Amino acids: CASSQGLAGGPNTGELFF.

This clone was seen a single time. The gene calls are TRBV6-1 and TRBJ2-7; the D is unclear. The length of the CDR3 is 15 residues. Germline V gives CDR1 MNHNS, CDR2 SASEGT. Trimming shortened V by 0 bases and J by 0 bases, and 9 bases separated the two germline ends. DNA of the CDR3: TGTGCCAGCAGTGAAGCGGGCACGTTCTCCTACGAGCAGTACTTC. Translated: CASSEAGTFSYEQYF.

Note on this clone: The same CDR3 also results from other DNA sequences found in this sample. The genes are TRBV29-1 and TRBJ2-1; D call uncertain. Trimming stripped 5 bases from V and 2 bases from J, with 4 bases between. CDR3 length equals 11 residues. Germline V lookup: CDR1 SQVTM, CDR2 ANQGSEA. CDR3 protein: CSVLTYNEQFF. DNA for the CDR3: TGCAGCGTTCTCACCTACAATGAGCAGTTCTTC.

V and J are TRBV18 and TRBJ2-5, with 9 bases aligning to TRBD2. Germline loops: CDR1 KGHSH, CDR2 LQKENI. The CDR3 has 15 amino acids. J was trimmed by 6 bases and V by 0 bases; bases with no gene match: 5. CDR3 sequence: CASSPPQREVQTQYF. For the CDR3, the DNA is TGTGCCAGCTCACCACCCCAGCGGGAGGTCCAGACCCAGTACTTC.

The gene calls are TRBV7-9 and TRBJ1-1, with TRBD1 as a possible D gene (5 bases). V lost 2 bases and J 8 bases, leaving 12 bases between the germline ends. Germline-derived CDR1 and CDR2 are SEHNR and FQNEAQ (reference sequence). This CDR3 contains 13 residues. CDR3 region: CASSLLRAAEAFF. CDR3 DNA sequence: TGTGCCAGCAGCTTACTCAGGGCGGCGGAAGCTTTCTTT.

The CDR3 protein is CASSPRQGAGPEAFF. The CDR3 DNA sequence: TGTGCCAGCTCACCACGACAGGGGGCCGGCCCTGAAGCTTTCTTT. The V gene is TRBV18, the J gene TRBJ1-1, with 10 positions matching TRBD1. The CDR3 is 15 residues long. Germline V gene sequence: CDR1 KGHSH, CDR2 LQKENI. V was pared by 1 base and J by 6 bases, with 5 bases of the junction left unmatched. The full variable domain, its missing parts supplied by reference TRBV18 and TRBJ1-1, is NAGVMQNPRHLVRRRGQEARLRCSPMKGHSHVYWYRQLPEEGLKFMVYLQKENIIDESGMPKERFSAEFPKEGPSILRIQQVVRGDSAAYFCASSPRQGAGPEAFFGQGTRLTVV.

CDR3 region: CASKGGTPRETQYF. The CDR3 region has the DNA TGTGCCAGCAAGGGTGGGACTCCGAGAGAGACCCAGTACTTC. The J gene is TRBJ2-5, the V gene TRBV7-9; TRBD2 is a possible D gene (6 bases). The CDR3 has 14 amino acids. Trimming pared 7 bases from V and 4 bases from J, leaving 16 bases between. CDR1 SEHNR and CDR2 FQNEAQ come from the germline V gene (reference sequence).

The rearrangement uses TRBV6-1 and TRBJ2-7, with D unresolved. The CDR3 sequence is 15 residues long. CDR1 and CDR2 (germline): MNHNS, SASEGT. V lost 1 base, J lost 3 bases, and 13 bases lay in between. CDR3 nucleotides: TGTGCCAGCAGTGAAGACTATTTAGCTTTCTACGAGCAGTACTTC. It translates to CASSEDYLAFYEQYF.

CDR3: CASHLTGGVYEQYF. The CDR3 coding sequence is TGCGCCAGCCACTTGACAGGGGGGGTCTACGAGCAGTACTTC. The V and J genes are TRBV5-1 and TRBJ2-7; 9 nucleotides agree with TRBD1. V was clipped by 7 bases and J by 3 bases; unmatched bases: 8. This CDR3 contains 14 residues. CDR1 and CDR2 (germline): SGHRS, YFSETQ. Based on the CDR3 plus reference TRBV5-1 and TRBJ2-7, the full variable domain is KAGVTQTPRYLIKTRGQQVTLSCSPISGHRSVSWYQQTPGQGLQFLFEYFSETQRNKGNFPGRFSGRQFSNSRSEMNVSTLELGDSALYLCASHLTGGVYEQYFGPGTRLTVT.

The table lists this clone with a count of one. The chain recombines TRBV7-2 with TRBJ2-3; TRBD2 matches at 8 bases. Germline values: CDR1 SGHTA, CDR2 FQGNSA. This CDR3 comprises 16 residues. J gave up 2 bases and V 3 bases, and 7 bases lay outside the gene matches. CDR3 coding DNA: TGTGCCAGCAGCTTTCAAGCGGGAGTAAACACAGATACGCAGTATTTT. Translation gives CASSFQAGVNTDTQYF.

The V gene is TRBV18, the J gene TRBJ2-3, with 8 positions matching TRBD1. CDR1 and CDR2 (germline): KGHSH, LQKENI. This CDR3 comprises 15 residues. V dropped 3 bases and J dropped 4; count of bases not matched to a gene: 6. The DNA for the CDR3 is TGTGCCAGCTCACCCGGACAGGGTAGTGCAGATACGCAGTATTTT. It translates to CASSPGQGSADTQYF.

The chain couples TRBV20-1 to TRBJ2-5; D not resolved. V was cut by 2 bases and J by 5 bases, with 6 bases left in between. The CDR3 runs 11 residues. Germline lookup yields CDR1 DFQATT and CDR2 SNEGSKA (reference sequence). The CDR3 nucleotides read TGCAGTGCTAGATCGATCGAGACCCAGTACTTC. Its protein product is CSARSIETQYF.

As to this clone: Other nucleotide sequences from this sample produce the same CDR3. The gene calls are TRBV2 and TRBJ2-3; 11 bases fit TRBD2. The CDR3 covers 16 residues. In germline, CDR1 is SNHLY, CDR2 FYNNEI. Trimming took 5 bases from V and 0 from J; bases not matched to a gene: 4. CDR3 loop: CASSPTSGRSTDTQYF. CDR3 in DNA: TGTGCCAGCAGTCCAACTAGCGGGAGAAGCACAGATACGCAGTATTTT.

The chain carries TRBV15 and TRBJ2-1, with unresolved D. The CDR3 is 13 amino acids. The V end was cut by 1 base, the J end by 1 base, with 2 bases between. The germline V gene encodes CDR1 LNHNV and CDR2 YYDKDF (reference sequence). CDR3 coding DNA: TGTGCCACCAGCAGAGCATCCTACAATGAGCAGTTCTTC. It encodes CATSRASYNEQFF.

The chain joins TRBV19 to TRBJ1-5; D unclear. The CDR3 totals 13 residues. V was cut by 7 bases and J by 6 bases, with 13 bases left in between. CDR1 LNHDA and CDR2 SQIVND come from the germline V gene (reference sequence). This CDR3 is CASTEGGRQPQHF. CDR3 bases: TGTGCCAGTACGGAGGGTGGTCGTCAGCCCCAGCATTTT.

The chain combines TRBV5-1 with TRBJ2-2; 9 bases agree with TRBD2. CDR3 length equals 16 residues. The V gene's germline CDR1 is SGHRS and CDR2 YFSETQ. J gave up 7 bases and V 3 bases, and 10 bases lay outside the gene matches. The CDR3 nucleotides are TGCGCCAGCAGCTCGTTGGCGGGAGGGCCGATCGGGGAGCTGTTTTTT. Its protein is CASSSLAGGPIGELFF.